These 23 T cell receptor beta chains came from one sample sequenced in a study of OX40 agonist ivuxolimab in advanced cancers. Produced via immunoSEQ multiplex PCR; TCRdb's table is partial and in-frame only. The data contain just over 50,000 clones, 85% to 90% of them singletons. The specimen comprised CD4+ or CD8+ T cells sorted from blood, sampled in a trial of the OX40 agonist ivuxolimab. These receptor sequences come from an adult with an advanced solid tumor such as melanoma, head and neck, liver or kidney cancer.

The chain uses TRBV7-8 and TRBJ1-5; D remains unclear. There are 16 residues in the CDR3. Trimming removed 1 base from V and 0 bases from J, with 10 bases in between. Germline V gives CDR1 SGHVS, CDR2 FQNEAQ. CDR3 in DNA: TGTGCCAGCAGCTTAGGCTGGCGAAATAGCAATCAGCCCCAGCATTTT. Its translation: CASSLGWRNSNQPQHF.

The V call is TRBV6-1, the J call TRBJ2-1; tentative D call: TRBD2 (5 bases). V was shortened by 7 bases and J by 3 bases, with 13 bases between the two germline ends. The CDR3 consists of 14 residues. Germline lookup yields CDR1 MNHNS and CDR2 SASEGT. CDR3 region: CASMAPGIYNEQFF. CDR3 coding DNA: TGTGCCAGCATGGCCCCGGGGATCTACAATGAGCAGTTCTTC.

This sequence joins TRBV11-2 and TRBJ2-3; 10 bases match TRBD1. Trimming removed 7 bases from V and 2 bases from J; junction bases left unmatched: 6. The length of the CDR3 is 15 residues. Germline assignment: CDR1 SGHAT and CDR2 FQNNGV. For the CDR3, the DNA is TGTGCCAGCACACCGACAGGGGGCTACACAGATACGCAGTATTTT. The encoded protein is CASTPTGGYTDTQYF.

V is TRBV5-6 and J is TRBJ2-4; D gene unclear. The length of the CDR3 is 13 residues. Trimming cost V 0 bases and J 8 bases, with 9 bases left between them. Germline CDR1 and CDR2: SGHDT and YYEEEE. As DNA, the CDR3 is TGTGCCAGCAGCTTGGAGGGAACCCACATTCAGTACTTC. It specifies CASSLEGTHIQYF.

This clone was recorded once. V and J are TRBV5-6 and TRBJ1-6; possible D gene TRBD1, 5 bases. V shed 3 bases and J shed 6 bases, with 13 bases lying between them. Germline-derived CDR1 and CDR2 are SGHDT and YYEEEE. The CDR3 runs 15 residues. CDR3 nucleotide sequence: TGTGCCAGCAGCTCACCGGGACTCATTAATTCACCCCTCCACTTT. Protein product: CASSSPGLINSPLHF.

The chain has TRBV6-1 and TRBJ2-1, with D perhaps given as TRBD1 or TRBD2 (6 bases each). This CDR3 comprises 13 residues. V lost 8 bases to trimming and J lost 4 bases, with 12 bases between them. Germline CDR1 reads MNHNS; CDR2 reads SASEGT. The DNA for the CDR3 is TGTGCCAGCGGAGGGGACAAATACAATGAGCAGTTCTTC. Translating it yields CASGGDKYNEQFF.

The genes are TRBV5-8 and TRBJ2-1; 9 bases map to TRBD1. The CDR3 is 15 amino acids. The germline gives CDR1 SGHTS, CDR2 YDEGEE. Trimming took 4 bases from V and 5 from J; bases not matched to a gene: 7. The CDR3 is CASSQRQGVNNEQFF. Written as DNA, the CDR3 is TGTGCCAGCAGCCAAAGACAGGGGGTTAACAATGAGCAGTTCTTC.

V and J are TRBV15 and TRBJ1-6, with unresolved D. Trimming took off 1 base at V and 7 bases at J, with 23 bases between the two ends. Germline V gene data show CDR1 as LNHNV and CDR2 as YYDKDF (reference sequence). This CDR3 has 19 residues. In DNA form, the CDR3 reads TGTGCCACCAGCAGAGGGGGATTGGCAGGCTCCGGGAGGAATTCACCCCTCCACTTT. Translated, it gives CATSRGGLAGSGRNSPLHF.

The rearrangement joins TRBV6-6 to TRBJ1-5; a possible D gene is TRBD1 (5 bases). The CDR3 loop spans 15 amino acids. Germline V gives CDR1 MNHNY, CDR2 SVGAGI (reference sequence). V was shortened by 8 bases and J by 0 bases, with 14 bases between the two germline ends. CDR3 sequence: CASLGTPHSNQPQHF. CDR3 DNA: TGTGCCAGCCTTGGGACCCCACATAGCAATCAGCCCCAGCATTTT.

This clone occurred a few times. The rearrangement uses TRBV11-1 and TRBJ2-7; D is perhaps TRBD1 (6 bases). The V end was cut by 5 bases, the J end by 6 bases, with 14 bases between. The CDR3 spans 13 residues. Germline lookup yields CDR1 SGHAT and CDR2 FQDESV (reference sequence). The CDR3 bases are TGTGCCAGCAGCGTTCGACAGGTCCGCGAGCAGTACTTC. Protein sequence: CASSVRQVREQYF.

The V gene is TRBV11-1, the J gene TRBJ2-1, with D maybe TRBD1 (5 bases). Germline V lookup: CDR1 SGHAT, CDR2 FQDESV (reference sequence). Trimming stripped 5 bases from V and 0 bases from J, with 11 bases between. There are 15 residues in the CDR3. The CDR3 sequence: CASSPGGASYNEQFF. Here the CDR3 DNA reads TGTGCCAGCAGCCCGGGTGGGGCCTCCTACAATGAGCAGTTCTTC.

This clone was detected a few times. The chain couples TRBV5-8 to TRBJ2-5; D unresolved. This CDR3 spans 13 amino acids. Germline assignment: CDR1 SGHTS and CDR2 YDEGEE. Trimming took 2 bases from V and 1 from J, leaving 6 bases between them. The DNA of the CDR3 is TGTGCCAGCAGCTTCCCGGCCCAAGAGACCCAGTACTTC. This sequence encodes CASSFPAQETQYF.

The chain uses TRBV27 and TRBJ2-7; D not resolved. There are 13 residues in the CDR3. The V gene lost 4 bases and the J gene lost 2 bases, with 9 bases spanning the gap. Germline values: CDR1 MNHEY, CDR2 SMNVEV (reference sequence). The CDR3 DNA follows: TGTGCCAGCAGTTATTTACCAACCTACGAGCAGTACTTC. It encodes CASSYLPTYEQYF.

DNA for the CDR3: TGCGCCAGCAGCTTGGGAAGGGGCGGGTACGAGCAGTACTTC. Translating it yields CASSLGRGGYEQYF. V and J are TRBV5-1 and TRBJ2-7; D tentatively fits TRBD1 or TRBD2 (5 bases each). From germline, CDR1 is SGHRS and CDR2 YFSETQ. V lost 0 bases, J lost 4 bases, and 11 bases lay in between. There are 14 residues in the CDR3.

This chain connects TRBV6-5 to TRBJ2-6, with D tentatively TRBD2 (5 bases). V dropped 0 bases and J dropped 4 bases, with 7 bases sitting between them. The germline CDR1 and CDR2 sequences are MNHEY and SVGAGI. This CDR3 is built from 15 residues. The DNA of the CDR3 is TGTGCCAGCAGTTACTCATGGAGGGGGGCCAACGTCCTGACTTTC. Translating gives CASSYSWRGANVLTF.

The chain recombines TRBV7-9 with TRBJ2-7; perhaps TRBD1 as D (5 bases). Germline CDR1 and CDR2: SEHNR and FQNEAQ (reference sequence). V lost 1 base, J lost 9 bases, and 7 bases lay in between. The CDR3 length is 11 residues. Here the CDR3 DNA reads TGTGCCAGCAGCTTAGGGCAGGGGCAGTACTTC. It encodes CASSLGQGQYF.

Comments on this clone: Its ends do not fully match the called genes, so a read error is possible. The chain joins TRBV6-6 to TRBJ1-2, with a weak D call TRBD1 (5 bases). CDR3 length: 15 amino acids. Germline CDR1 reads MNHNY; CDR2 reads SVGAGI (reference sequence). The CDR3 DNA sequence: TGTGCCAGCAGTGACTCACAGGACTCTAACTATGGCTACACCTTC. Translated: CASSDSQDSNYGYTF.

The rearrangement links TRBV15 to TRBJ2-5; D is uncertain. The CDR3 contains 14 residues. The V gene's germline CDR1 is LNHNV and CDR2 YYDKDF (reference sequence). Trimming left V 3 bases short and J 1 base short, with 9 bases between. The CDR3 loop is CATSSDLVQETQYF. Written as DNA, the CDR3 is TGTGCCACCAGCAGCGATCTAGTCCAAGAGACCCAGTACTTC. The full variable domain, its missing parts supplied by reference TRBV15 and TRBJ2-5, is DAMVIQNPRYQVTQFGKPVTLSCSQTLNHNVMYWYQQKSSQAPKLLFHYYDKDFNNEADTPDNFQSRRPNTSFCFLDIRSPGLGDTAMYLCATSSDLVQETQYFGPGTRLLVL.

This chain connects TRBV7-9 to TRBJ1-2; TRBD1 matches at 11 bases. The CDR3 extends over 14 amino acids. The germline V gene has CDR1 SEHNR and CDR2 FQNEAQ (reference sequence). V lost 5 bases, J lost 4 bases, and 3 bases stayed unmatched. The CDR3 nucleotides read TGTGCCAGCAGCCAGGGGACAGGGGGCTATGGCTACACCTTC. This gives the protein CASSQGTGGYGYTF.

V is TRBV2 and J is TRBJ2-3, with 13 bases matching TRBD2. Unmatched junction bases numbered 4, after V lost 6 bases and J lost 4 bases. Germline CDR1 is SNHLY and CDR2 is FYNNEI. The CDR3 loop spans 15 amino acids. In nucleotides, the CDR3 is TGTGCCAGCAGCCGGGGACTAGCGGGGTCAGATACGCAGTATTTT. It translates to CASSRGLAGSDTQYF. Full variable domain (outside the CDR3, taken from reference TRBV2 and TRBJ2-3): EPEVTQTPSHQVTQMGQEVILRCVPISNHLYFYWYRQILGQKVEFLVSFYNNEISEKSEIFDDQFSVERPDGSNFTLKIRSTKLEDSAMYFCASSRGLAGSDTQYFGPGTRLTVL.

The chain links TRBV18 to TRBJ2-3; possible D gene TRBD2, 7 bases. CDR1 and CDR2 (germline): KGHSH, LQKENI. This CDR3 is 17 amino acids long. The V end was cut by 2 bases, the J end by 2 bases, with 17 bases between. The CDR3 here is CASSPVTAGAITDTQYF. In nucleotides, the CDR3 is TGTGCCAGCTCACCAGTTACGGCGGGGGCCATCACAGATACGCAGTATTTT. The full variable domain, its missing parts supplied by reference TRBV18 and TRBJ2-3, is NAGVMQNPRHLVRRRGQEARLRCSPMKGHSHVYWYRQLPEEGLKFMVYLQKENIIDESGMPKERFSAEFPKEGPSILRIQQVVRGDSAAYFCASSPVTAGAITDTQYFGPGTRLTVL.

The chain links TRBV27 to TRBJ1-5, with TRBD1 matching 7 bases. This CDR3 is built from 16 residues. Germline V gene sequence: CDR1 MNHEY, CDR2 SMNVEV (reference sequence). With 5 bases clipped from V and 3 bases from J, the junction kept 10 bases outside the gene matches. CDR3 amino acids: CASSPQGQRDNQPQHF. The DNA of the CDR3 is TGTGCCAGCAGTCCGCAGGGACAGAGAGACAATCAGCCCCAGCATTTT.

The rearrangement uses TRBV27 and TRBJ2-7; D not resolved. With 3 bases removed from V and 3 bases from J, the gap between germline ends came to 9 bases. The CDR3 runs to 13 residues. Looked up from germline, CDR1 is MNHEY and CDR2 is SMNVEV (reference sequence). The CDR3 sequence is CASSFLGNYEQYF. The CDR3 DNA follows: TGTGCCAGCAGTTTTTTGGGTAACTACGAGCAGTACTTC.